The rows below give T cell receptor beta chains drawn from one sample of a study of T cells in Graves' hyperthyroidism and ophthalmopathy. TCRdb reprocessed the multiplex PCR reads via MiXCR and lists one record per CDR3 protein. The table includes some 350,000 distinct CDR3 sequences, about 18% detected once. Sample: blood. These receptors all come from a woman younger than 35 with Graves' hyperthyroidism. Each CDR3 is given with its conserved first and last residue.

length	V	J	CDR3
15	TRBV12-3/TRBV12-4	TRBJ2-5	CASSFGASKGETQYF
15	TRBV19	TRBJ2-5	CASMGPQQGRETQYF
16	TRBV6-1	TRBJ1-5	CASSRTPGGSNQPQHF
14	TRBV3-1	TRBJ1-1	CASSQRDRPPLTFF
14	TRBV6-1	TRBJ1-1	CASTLGAGNTEAFF
12	TRBV20-1	TRBJ1-2	CSARVGFYGYTF
14	TRBV12-3/TRBV12-4	TRBJ2-2	CATTSGGGTGELFF
15	TRBV12-3/TRBV12-4	TRBJ2-1	CASSFRDGTYNEQFF
13	TRBV7-8	TRBJ2-5	CASNGGRQETQYF
15	TRBV6-1	TRBJ1-4	CASSEGGQGRGRLFF
16	TRBV4-2	TRBJ2-3	CASSQESRGSTDTQYF
13	TRBV2	TRBJ2-7	CASSGAGRGEQYF